This is a list of T cell receptor beta chains from one sample in a study of shared clonotypes between healthy human individuals. Method: immunoSEQ multiplex PCR; TCRdb's copy keeps in-frame clones and lacks some. Among about 680,000 clones listed, about 90% were seen once. What was sequenced was naive CD8+ T cells sorted from blood. The receptors stem from a man aged 25 to 40 in good health. The CDR3 runs from the conserved cysteine through the conserved F or W. A D gene is named only where the DNA matches it firmly. For some rows the clone size is stated as once, few or many, or as a class when expanded; others skip it.

D,J,size,V,CDR3,DNA
-,TRBJ2-7,-,TRBV15,CATSGPRNYFYEQYF,TGTGCCACCAGCGGACCTAGGAATTACTTCTACGAGCAGTACTTC
TRBD2,TRBJ2-3,-,TRBV11-3,CASSFWASGSKSADTQYF,TGTGCCAGCAGCTTTTGGGCTAGCGGGAGTAAGAGCGCAGATACGCAGTATTTT
-,TRBJ2-1,-,TRBV4-2,CASSQDQPDTLSYNEQFF,TGTGCCAGCAGCCAGGACCAGCCCGACACGCTCTCCTACAATGAGCAGTTCTTC
TRBD2,TRBJ2-7,once,TRBV7-8,CASSTGPGGSYEQYF,TGTGCCAGCAGCACGGGCCCTGGCGGGAGTTACGAGCAGTACTTC
-,TRBJ2-7,-,TRBV7-8,CASSQTTVPHEQYF,TGTGCCAGCAGCCAAACGACAGTTCCCCACGAGCAGTACTTC
-,TRBJ2-1,-,TRBV19,CASRFGASLYNEQFF,TGTGCCAGCAGGTTCGGGGCTAGTCTTTACAATGAGCAGTTCTTC
-,TRBJ2-5,-,TRBV7-7,CASSQGTKETQYF,TGTGCCAGCAGCCAGGGGACAAAAGAGACCCAGTACTTC
-,TRBJ1-3,-,TRBV11-1,CASSVGNTIYF,TGTGCCAGCAGCGTTGGAAACACCATATATTTT
-,TRBJ2-7,once,TRBV28,CASSLSIEQYF,TGTGCCAGCAGTTTGTCGATCGAGCAGTACTTC
TRBD1,TRBJ1-1,-,TRBV29-1,CSVLTGGTEAFF,TGCAGCGTCCTCACAGGGGGCACTGAAGCTTTCTTT
TRBD2,TRBJ2-1,-,TRBV2,CASSQTSGANYNEQFF,TGTGCCAGCAGCCAGACTAGCGGAGCAAATTACAATGAGCAGTTCTTC
-,TRBJ1-2,-,TRBV25-1,CASSDLDLPVSGYTF,TGTGCCAGCAGTGATCTCGACCTCCCGGTCTCTGGGTACACCTTC
-,TRBJ2-7,-,TRBV30,CAWRFRQGHYEQYF,TGTGCCTGGAGATTTCGGCAGGGCCACTACGAGCAGTACTTC
TRBD2,TRBJ2-3,-,TRBV15,CATSRGGTRTATDTQYF,TGTGCCACCAGCAGAGGAGGGACTAGGACGGCTACAGATACGCAGTATTTT
-,TRBJ1-2,-,TRBV7-8,CASSIGTELAYGYGYTF,TGTGCCAGCAGCATCGGGACCGAACTAGCGTACGGCTATGGCTACACCTTC
-,TRBJ2-1,once,TRBV7-9,CASSRAPGGPNEQFF,TGTGCCAGCAGCCGTGCACCCGGAGGGCCTAATGAGCAGTTCTTC
-,TRBJ1-5,-,TRBV15,CATSTAISGYQPQHF,TGTGCCACCAGCACAGCTATTTCGGGTTATCAGCCCCAGCATTTT
-,TRBJ1-2,-,TRBV28,CASRPVTNYGYTF,TGTGCCAGCAGGCCAGTCACTAACTATGGCTACACCTTC
-,TRBJ2-3,-,TRBV4-1,CASSLASDTQYF,TGCGCCAGCAGCCTCGCTTCGGATACGCAGTATTTT
-,TRBJ2-1,once,TRBV11-2,CASSLAGMHEQFF,TGTGCCAGCAGCTTAGCGGGAATGCATGAGCAGTTCTTC
TRBD2,TRBJ2-7,-,TRBV4-1,CASSREGQAYEQYF,TGCGCCAGCAGCCGGGAGGGGCAGGCCTACGAGCAGTACTTC
-,TRBJ2-5,-,TRBV5-5,CASSSPAGQETQYF,TGTGCCAGCAGTTCCCCAGCAGGACAAGAGACCCAGTACTTC
TRBD1,TRBJ2-1,-,TRBV9,CASSHRGAYNEQFF,TGTGCCAGCAGCCACAGGGGAGCCTACAATGAGCAGTTCTTC
TRBD1,TRBJ2-7,-,TRBV29-1,CSATTRDRVPYEQYF,TGCAGCGCTACAACCCGGGACAGGGTTCCCTACGAGCAGTACTTC
TRBD1,TRBJ2-7,-,TRBV13,CASSLRTGTYEQYF,TGTGCCAGCAGCTTGAGGACAGGGACTTACGAGCAGTACTTC
-,TRBJ2-5,-,TRBV7-7,CASSFSDPMRDQYF,TGTGCCAGCAGCTTTTCGGACCCTATGAGAGACCAGTACTTC
TRBD2,TRBJ2-7,few,TRBV15,CATSRGTSGPYEQYF,TGTGCCACCAGCAGAGGGACTAGCGGACCCTACGAGCAGTACTTC
-,TRBJ1-3,-,TRBV6-1,CATRTFSSGNTIYF,TGTGCCACTCGTACCTTCTCCTCTGGAAACACCATATATTTT
TRBD2,TRBJ2-2,-,TRBV28,CASSPEAGWNTGELFF,TGTGCCAGCAGCCCAGAAGCGGGATGGAACACCGGGGAGCTGTTTTTT
TRBD2,TRBJ2-3,once,TRBV29-1,CSVAGQTGTSGTTDTQYF,TGCAGCGTCGCCGGACAAACCGGGACTAGCGGGACCACAGATACGCAGTATTTT
TRBD2,TRBJ2-1,-,TRBV14,CASSPSGRNNNEQFF,TGTGCCAGCAGCCCTAGCGGGAGGAATAACAATGAGCAGTTCTTC
-,TRBJ1-2,few,TRBV9,CASSVDAQGVSYGYTF,TGTGCCAGCAGCGTAGATGCCCAGGGTGTCAGCTATGGCTACACCTTC
TRBD2,TRBJ2-3,-,TRBV9,CASSAGTSGKTLHTQYF,TGTGCCAGCAGCGCGGGGACTAGCGGGAAAACACTACATACGCAGTATTTT